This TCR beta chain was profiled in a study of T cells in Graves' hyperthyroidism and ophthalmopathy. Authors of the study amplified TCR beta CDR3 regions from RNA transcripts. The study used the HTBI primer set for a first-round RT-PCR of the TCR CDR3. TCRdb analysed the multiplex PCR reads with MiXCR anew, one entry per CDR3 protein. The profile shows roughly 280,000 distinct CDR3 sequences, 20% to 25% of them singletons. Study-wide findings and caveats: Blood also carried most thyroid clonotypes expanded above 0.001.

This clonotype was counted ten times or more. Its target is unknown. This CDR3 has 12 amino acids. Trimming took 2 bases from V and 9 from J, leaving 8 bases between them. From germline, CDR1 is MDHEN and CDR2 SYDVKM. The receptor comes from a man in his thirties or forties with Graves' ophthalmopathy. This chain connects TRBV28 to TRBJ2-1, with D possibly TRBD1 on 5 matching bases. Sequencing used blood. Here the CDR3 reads CASSLIQGEQFF. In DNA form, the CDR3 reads TGTGCCAGCAGTTTAATCCAGGGTGAGCAGTTCTTC.